The 4 T cell receptor beta chains below all came from one sample that was sequenced in a study of PD-1 blockade in classical Hodgkin lymphoma (TCRdb year 2020). The meaning of the sample's time point label: cycle 2 day 1 (C2D1) of nivolumab. Every trial patient had relapsed following autologous stem cell transplantation, and prior brentuximab vedotin exposure was what differed among cohorts A, B and C. Receptors were amplified or captured by the immunoSEQ multiplex PCR assay. The table was pulled from immuneACCESS by TCRdb, which kept in-frame rearrangements only. Such tables lose some clones; where checked, under half of the loss comes from unresolved V genes, and the rest has no known cause. In all, the sample holds tens of thousands of clones, and roughly 89% of those were seen once. Of the sample, approximately 11% falls within the top ten clones. The source material was peripheral blood mononuclear cells (PBMCs), sampled before the second cycle of nivolumab. The receptors originated from a human donor with classical Hodgkin lymphoma.

The CDR3 sequence: CASSYTSGASYEQYF. In DNA, the CDR3 is TGTGCCAGCAGTTATACTAGCGGGGCCTCCTACGAGCAGTACTTC. The chain recombines TRBV6-6 with TRBJ2-7, with 10 bases that match TRBD2. V shed 3 bases and J 0 bases; nucleotides not matched to a gene: 2. CDR3 length: 15 residues. Germline assignment: CDR1 MNHNY and CDR2 SVGAGI (reference sequence).

Relative to its sample, this clone is medium-sized. The chain has TRBV6-1 and TRBJ1-5; 7 bases line up with TRBD1. V shed 6 bases and J 6 bases; nucleotides not matched to a gene: 8. Germline assignment: CDR1 MNHNS and CDR2 SASEGT. CDR3 size: 14 residues. In DNA form, the CDR3 reads TGTGCCAGCAGGGACAGGCGGGGACGTCAGCCCCAGCATTTT. It encodes CASRDRRGRQPQHF.

The rearrangement joins TRBV4-1 to TRBJ2-3; the D call may be TRBD1 or TRBD2 (5 bases each). CDR1 and CDR2 from the germline V gene are MGHRA and YSYEKL. The length of the CDR3 is 13 residues. Deletions cut 1 base from V and 10 bases from J, with 12 bases between. This CDR3 reads CASSQVPGPPQYF. DNA for the CDR3: TGCGCCAGCAGCCAAGTTCCGGGACCACCGCAGTATTTT.

The CDR3 loop reads CATHPAGGGELFF. The CDR3 DNA reads TGTGCCACCCACCCGGCAGGGGGAGGGGAGCTGTTTTTT. The chain has TRBV6-5 and TRBJ2-2, with TRBD1 matching over 7 bases. The germline V gene has CDR1 MNHEY and CDR2 SVGAGI. V dropped 10 bases and J dropped 8; count of bases not matched to a gene: 10. This CDR3 region has 13 residues.